This note documents a single TCR beta chain sequence. The CDR3 is 11 amino acids. The ends were cut back, 6 bases at V and 5 bases at J, with 7 bases in the middle. Per germline, CDR1 MNHEY and CDR2 SVGEGT. The data stem from a study of blood T cell repertoires in COVID-19. Sequenced by immunoSEQ multiplex PCR; TCRdb stores in-frame clones only, minus some. Altogether some 140,000 clones are present, almost 85% being singletons, with the ten largest covering 5.5%. This TCR derives from a man aged 40-50 years with acute COVID-19. Sequencing used PBMCs or T cells enriched from blood (not recorded which). The V gene is TRBV6-2 or TRBV6-3, the J gene TRBJ1-1; unclear D gene. The CDR3 DNA is TGTGCCAGCAGCCCGAGGACTGAAGCTTTCTTT. As protein: CASSPRTEAFF.